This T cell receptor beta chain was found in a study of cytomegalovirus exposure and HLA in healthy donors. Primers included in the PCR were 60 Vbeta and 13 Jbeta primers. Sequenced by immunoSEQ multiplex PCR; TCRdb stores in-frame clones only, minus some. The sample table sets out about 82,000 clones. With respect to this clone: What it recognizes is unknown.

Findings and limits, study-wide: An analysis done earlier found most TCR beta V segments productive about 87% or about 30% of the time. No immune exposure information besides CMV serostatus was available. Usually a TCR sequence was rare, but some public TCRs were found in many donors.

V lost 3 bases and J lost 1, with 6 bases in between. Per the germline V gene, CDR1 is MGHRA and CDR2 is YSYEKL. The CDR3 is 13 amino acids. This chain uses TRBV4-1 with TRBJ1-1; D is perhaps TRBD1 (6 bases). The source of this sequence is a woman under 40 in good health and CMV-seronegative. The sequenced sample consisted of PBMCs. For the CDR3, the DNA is TGCGCCAGCAGCCAGGGACAGAACACTGAAGCTTTCTTT. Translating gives CASSQGQNTEAFF.